This TCR beta chain originates from a study of blood T cell repertoires in COVID-19. On the study more broadly: Donors in the United States, Italy and Spain gave samples during acute or convalescent COVID-19. PBMCs, B-cell-depleted T cells, or T cells provided the cDNA or gDNA that made up the material.

Profiling relied on immunoSEQ multiplex PCR, and the TCRdb table lists in-frame clones only, not all of them. The sample lists under 95,000 clones; roughly 88% were seen once. Seattle patients were enrolled during active infection and followed longitudinally. The V and J ends lost 4 bases and 2 bases, in that order; junction bases with no gene match: 17. Per germline, CDR1 SGDLS and CDR2 YYNGEE. The CDR3 is made up of 18 amino acids. This clonotype originated in a woman at least 80 years old with COVID-19, enrolled during active disease. This chain links TRBV9 with TRBJ1-2, with 7 bases matching TRBD1. The sample consisted of peripheral blood. CDR3 nucleotides: TGTGCCAGCAGCCCCGGAGGGGGGACAGCTTTAAAGAACTATGGCTACACCTTC. Translating gives CASSPGGGTALKNYGYTF.